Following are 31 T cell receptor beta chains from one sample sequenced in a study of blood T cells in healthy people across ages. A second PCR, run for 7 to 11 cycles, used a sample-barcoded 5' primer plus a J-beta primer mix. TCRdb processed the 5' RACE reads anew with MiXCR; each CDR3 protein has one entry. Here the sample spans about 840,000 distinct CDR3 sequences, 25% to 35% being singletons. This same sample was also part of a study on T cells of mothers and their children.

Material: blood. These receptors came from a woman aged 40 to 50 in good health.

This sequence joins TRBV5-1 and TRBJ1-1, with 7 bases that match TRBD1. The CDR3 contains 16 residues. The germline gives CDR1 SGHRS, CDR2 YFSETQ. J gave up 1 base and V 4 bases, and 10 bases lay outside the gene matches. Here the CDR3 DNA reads TGCGCCAGCAGCCTCCAACCGACAGGGTCGAACACTGAAGCTTTCTTT. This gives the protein CASSLQPTGSNTEAFF.

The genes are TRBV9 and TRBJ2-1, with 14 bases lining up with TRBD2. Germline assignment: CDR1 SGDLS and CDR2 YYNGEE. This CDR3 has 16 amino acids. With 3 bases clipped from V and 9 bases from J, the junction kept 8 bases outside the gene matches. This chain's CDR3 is CASSAWTSGGSFEQFF. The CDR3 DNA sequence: TGTGCCAGCAGCGCCTGGACTAGCGGGGGGAGTTTTGAGCAGTTCTTC. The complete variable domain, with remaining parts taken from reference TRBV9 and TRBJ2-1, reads DSGVTQTPKHLITATGQRVTLRCSPRSGDLSVYWYQQSLDQGLQFLIQYYNGEERAKGNILERFSAQQFPDLHSELNLSSLELGDSALYFCASSAWTSGGSFEQFFGPGTRLTVL.

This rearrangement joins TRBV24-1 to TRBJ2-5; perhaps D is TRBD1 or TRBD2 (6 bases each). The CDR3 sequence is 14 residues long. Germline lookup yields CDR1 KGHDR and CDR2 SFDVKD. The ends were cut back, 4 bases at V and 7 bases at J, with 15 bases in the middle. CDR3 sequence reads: CATSDPGVGGTQYF. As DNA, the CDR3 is TGTGCCACCAGTGACCCAGGGGTCGGGGGGACCCAGTACTTC.

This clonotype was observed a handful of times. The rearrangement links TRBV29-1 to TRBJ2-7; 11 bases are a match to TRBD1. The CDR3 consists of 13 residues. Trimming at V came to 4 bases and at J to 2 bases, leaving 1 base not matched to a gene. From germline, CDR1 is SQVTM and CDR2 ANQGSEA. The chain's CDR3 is CSVGTGGAYEQYF. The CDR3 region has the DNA TGCAGCGTTGGGACAGGGGGCGCCTACGAGCAGTACTTC.

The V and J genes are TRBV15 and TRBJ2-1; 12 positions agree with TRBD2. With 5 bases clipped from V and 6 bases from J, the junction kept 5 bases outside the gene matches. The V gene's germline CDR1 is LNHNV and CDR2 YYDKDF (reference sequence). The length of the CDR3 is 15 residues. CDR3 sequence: CATSGWTSGANEQFF. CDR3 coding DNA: TGTGCCACCAGCGGGTGGACTAGCGGGGCCAATGAGCAGTTCTTC.

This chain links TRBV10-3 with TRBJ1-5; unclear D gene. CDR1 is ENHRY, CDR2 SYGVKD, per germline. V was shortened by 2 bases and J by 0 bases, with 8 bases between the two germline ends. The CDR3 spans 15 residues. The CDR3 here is CAISEGFLSNQPQHF. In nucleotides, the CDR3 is TGTGCCATCAGTGAGGGCTTCCTTAGCAATCAGCCCCAGCATTTT.

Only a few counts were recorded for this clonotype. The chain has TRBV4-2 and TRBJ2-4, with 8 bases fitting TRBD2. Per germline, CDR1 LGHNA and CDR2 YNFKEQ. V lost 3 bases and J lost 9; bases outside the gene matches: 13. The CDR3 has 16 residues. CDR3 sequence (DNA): TGTGCCAGCAGCCAGGCCGGGGGGGGCCGGGTAAGCATTCAGTACTTC. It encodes CASSQAGGGRVSIQYF.

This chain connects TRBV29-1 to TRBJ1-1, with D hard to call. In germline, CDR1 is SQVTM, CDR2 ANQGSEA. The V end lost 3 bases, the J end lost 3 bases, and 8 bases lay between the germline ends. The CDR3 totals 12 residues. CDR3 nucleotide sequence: TGCAGCGTTGATGGGTTCGACACTGAAGCTTTCTTT. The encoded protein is CSVDGFDTEAFF.

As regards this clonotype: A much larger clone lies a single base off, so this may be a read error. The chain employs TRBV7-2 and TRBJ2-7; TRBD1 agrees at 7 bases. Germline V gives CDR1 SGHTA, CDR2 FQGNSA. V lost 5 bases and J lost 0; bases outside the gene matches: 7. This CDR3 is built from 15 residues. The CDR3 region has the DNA TGTGCCAGCAGCCCGAGGTCAGGGGGCTCCTACGAGCAGTACTTC. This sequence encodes CASSPRSGGSYEQYF.

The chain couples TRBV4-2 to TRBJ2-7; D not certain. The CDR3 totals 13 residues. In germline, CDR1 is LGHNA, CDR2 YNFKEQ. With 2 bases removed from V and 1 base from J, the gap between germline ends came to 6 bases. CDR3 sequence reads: CASSQTVSYEQYF. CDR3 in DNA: TGTGCCAGCAGCCAAACGGTTTCCTACGAGCAGTACTTC.

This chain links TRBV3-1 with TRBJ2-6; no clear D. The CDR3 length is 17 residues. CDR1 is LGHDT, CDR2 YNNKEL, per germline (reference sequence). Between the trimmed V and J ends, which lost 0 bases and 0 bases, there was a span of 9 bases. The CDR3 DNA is TGTGCCAGCAGCCAAGAGTCTCGCTCCTCTGGGGCCAACGTCCTGACTTTC. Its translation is CASSQESRSSGANVLTF.

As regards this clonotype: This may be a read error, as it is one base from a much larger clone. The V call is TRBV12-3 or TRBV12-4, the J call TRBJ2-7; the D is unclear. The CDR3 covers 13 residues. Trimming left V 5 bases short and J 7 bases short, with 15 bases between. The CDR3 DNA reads TGTGCCAGCAGTCCCCCAAGCCGCGATGAGCAGTACTTC. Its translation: CASSPPSRDEQYF.

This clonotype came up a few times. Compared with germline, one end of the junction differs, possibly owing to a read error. In DNA, the CDR3 is TGTGCCAGCAGCGTAGGGACAGGGGGGCGCACCGGGGAGCTGTTTTTT. Residues: CASSVGTGGRTGELFF. The genes are TRBV13 and TRBJ2-2; TRBD1 agrees at 11 bases. There are 16 residues in the CDR3. Per germline, CDR1 PRHDT and CDR2 FYEKMQ (reference sequence).

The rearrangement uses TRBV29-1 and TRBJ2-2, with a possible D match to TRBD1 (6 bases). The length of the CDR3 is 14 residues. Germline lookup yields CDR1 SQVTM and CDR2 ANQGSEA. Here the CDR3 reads CGAKPQGNTGELFF. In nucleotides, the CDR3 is TGCGGCGCCAAGCCACAGGGAAACACCGGGGAGCTGTTTTTT.

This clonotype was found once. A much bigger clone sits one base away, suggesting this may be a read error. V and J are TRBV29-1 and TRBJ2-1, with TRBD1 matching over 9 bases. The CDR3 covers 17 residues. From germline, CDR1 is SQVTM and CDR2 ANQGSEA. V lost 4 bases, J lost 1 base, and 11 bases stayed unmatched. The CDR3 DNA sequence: TGCAGCGTTGGAGACCCGGCGGGACAGGGTTCCTACAATGAGCAGTTCTTC. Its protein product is CSVGDPAGQGSYNEQFF.

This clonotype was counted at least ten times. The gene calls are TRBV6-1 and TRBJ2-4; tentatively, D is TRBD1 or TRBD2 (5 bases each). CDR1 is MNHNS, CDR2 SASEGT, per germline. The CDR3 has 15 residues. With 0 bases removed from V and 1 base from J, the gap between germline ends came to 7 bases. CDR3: CASSEAGTAKNIQYF. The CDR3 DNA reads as TGTGCCAGCAGTGAAGCTGGGACCGCCAAAAACATTCAGTACTTC.

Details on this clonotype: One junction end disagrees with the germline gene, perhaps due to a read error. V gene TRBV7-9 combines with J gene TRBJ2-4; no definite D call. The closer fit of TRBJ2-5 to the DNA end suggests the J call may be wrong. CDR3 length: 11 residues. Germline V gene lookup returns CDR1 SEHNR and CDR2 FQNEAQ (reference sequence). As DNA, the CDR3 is TGTGTCAGCAGCTTAGAAGAGACCCAGTACTTC. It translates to CVSSLEETQYF.

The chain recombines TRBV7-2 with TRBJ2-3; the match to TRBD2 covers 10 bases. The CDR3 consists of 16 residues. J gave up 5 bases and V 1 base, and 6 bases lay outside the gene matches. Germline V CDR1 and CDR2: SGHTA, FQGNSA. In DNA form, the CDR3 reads TGTGCCAGCAGCTTAGTACCAGCGGGGGGGGGAGATACGCAGTATTTT. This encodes CASSLVPAGGGDTQYF.

CDR3 sequence (DNA): TGTGCCAGCAGCTTTGGACAGGGACTGTGGGAAAACTATGGCTACACCTTC. This encodes CASSFGQGLWENYGYTF. J is TRBJ1-2 and V is TRBV7-2, with TRBD1 matching 8 bases. The V gene's germline CDR1 is SGHTA and CDR2 FQGNSA. The CDR3 consists of 17 residues. J lost 2 bases, V lost 3 bases, and 11 bases had no gene match. Drawing the rest from reference TRBV7-2 and TRBJ1-2, the complete variable domain is GAGVSQSPSNKVTEKGKDVELRCDPISGHTALYWYRQSLGQGLEFLIYFQGNSAPDKSGLPSDRFSAERTGGSVSTLTIQRTQQEDSAVYLCASSFGQGLWENYGYTFGSGTRLTVV.

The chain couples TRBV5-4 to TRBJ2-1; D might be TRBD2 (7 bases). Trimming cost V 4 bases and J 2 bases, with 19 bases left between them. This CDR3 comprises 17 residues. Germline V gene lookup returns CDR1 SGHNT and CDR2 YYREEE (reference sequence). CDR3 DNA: TGTGCCAGCAGCCAAACCTCGGGGGCGGGAGCCTACAATGAGCAGTTCTTC. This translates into CASSQTSGAGAYNEQFF. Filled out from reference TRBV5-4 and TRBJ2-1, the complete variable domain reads ETGVTQSPTHLIKTRGQQVTLRCSSQSGHNTVSWYQQALGQGPQFIFQYYREEENGRGNFPPRFSGLQFPNYSSELNVNALELDDSALYLCASSQTSGAGAYNEQFFGPGTRLTVL.

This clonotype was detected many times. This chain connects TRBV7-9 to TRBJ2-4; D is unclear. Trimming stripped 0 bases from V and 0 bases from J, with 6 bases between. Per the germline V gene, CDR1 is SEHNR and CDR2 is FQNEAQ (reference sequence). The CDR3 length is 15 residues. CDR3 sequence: CASSLASLAKNIQYF. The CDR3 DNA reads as TGTGCCAGCAGCTTAGCCAGCCTAGCCAAAAACATTCAGTACTTC.

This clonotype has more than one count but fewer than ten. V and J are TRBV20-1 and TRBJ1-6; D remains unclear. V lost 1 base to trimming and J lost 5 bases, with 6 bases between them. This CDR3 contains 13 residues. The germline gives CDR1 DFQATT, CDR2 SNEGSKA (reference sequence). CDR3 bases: TGCAGTGCTAGAGGGTCTAATAATTCACCCCTCCACTTT. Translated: CSARGSNNSPLHF.

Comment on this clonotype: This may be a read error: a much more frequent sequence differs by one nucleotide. The CDR3 DNA follows: TGTGCCAACAGTTTTCTCGGACAGGGCAGCACAGATACGCAGTATTTT. This sequence encodes CANSFLGQGSTDTQYF. This rearrangement joins TRBV28 to TRBJ2-3, with 8 positions matching TRBD1. This CDR3 comprises 16 residues. Germline assignment: CDR1 MDHEN and CDR2 SYDVKM.

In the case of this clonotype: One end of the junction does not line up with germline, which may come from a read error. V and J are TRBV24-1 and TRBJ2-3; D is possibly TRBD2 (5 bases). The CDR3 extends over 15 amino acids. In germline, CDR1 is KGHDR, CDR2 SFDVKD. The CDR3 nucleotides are TGTGCCCCCAGTGGACGGGGTCAGGCGGCGGATACACAGTATTTT. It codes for CAPSGRGQAADTQYF.

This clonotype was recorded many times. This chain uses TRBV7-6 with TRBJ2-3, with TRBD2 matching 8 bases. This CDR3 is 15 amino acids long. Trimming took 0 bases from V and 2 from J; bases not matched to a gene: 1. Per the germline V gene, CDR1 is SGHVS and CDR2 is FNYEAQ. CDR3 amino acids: CASSLAGLDTDTQYF. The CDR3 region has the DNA TGTGCCAGCAGCTTAGCGGGACTAGACACAGATACGCAGTATTTT.

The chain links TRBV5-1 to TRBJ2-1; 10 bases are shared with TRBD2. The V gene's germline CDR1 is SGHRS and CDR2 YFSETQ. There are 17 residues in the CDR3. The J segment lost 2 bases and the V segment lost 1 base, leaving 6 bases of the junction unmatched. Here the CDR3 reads CASSLSLLAGPYNEQFF. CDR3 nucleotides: TGCGCCAGCAGCTTGTCCCTACTAGCGGGGCCCTACAATGAGCAGTTCTTC.

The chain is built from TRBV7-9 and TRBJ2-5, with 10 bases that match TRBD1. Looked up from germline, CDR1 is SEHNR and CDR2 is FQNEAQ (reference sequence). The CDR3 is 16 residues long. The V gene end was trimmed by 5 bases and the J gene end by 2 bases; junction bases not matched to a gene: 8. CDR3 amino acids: CASSPRDRGRQETQYF. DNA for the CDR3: TGTGCCAGCAGCCCAAGGGACAGGGGAAGGCAAGAGACCCAGTACTTC.

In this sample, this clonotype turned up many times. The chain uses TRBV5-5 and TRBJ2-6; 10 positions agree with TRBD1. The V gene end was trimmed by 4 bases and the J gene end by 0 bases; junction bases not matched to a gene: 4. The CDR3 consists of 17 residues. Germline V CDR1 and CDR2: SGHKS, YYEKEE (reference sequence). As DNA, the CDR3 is TGTGCCAGCAGCGCCGGGACAGGGGTCTCTGGGGCCAACGTCCTGACTTTC. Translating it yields CASSAGTGVSGANVLTF.

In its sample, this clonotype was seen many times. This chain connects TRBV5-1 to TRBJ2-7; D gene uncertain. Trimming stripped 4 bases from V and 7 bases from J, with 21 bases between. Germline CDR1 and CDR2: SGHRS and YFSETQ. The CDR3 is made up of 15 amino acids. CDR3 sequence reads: CASSEDGRSYGEQYF. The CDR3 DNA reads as TGCGCCAGCAGCGAGGACGGACGGTCGTACGGGGAGCAGTACTTC.

CDR3 nucleotide sequence: TGTGCCAGCAGCGACACGGGACAGGGTTCCGGGGAGCTGTTTTTT. Translated, it gives CASSDTGQGSGELFF. The chain employs TRBV9 and TRBJ2-2; 9 bases align to TRBD1. CDR1 is SGDLS and CDR2 is YYNGEE in the germline V gene. V shed 3 bases, J shed 6 bases, and the junction held 6 bases outside the gene matches. The CDR3 consists of 15 residues.

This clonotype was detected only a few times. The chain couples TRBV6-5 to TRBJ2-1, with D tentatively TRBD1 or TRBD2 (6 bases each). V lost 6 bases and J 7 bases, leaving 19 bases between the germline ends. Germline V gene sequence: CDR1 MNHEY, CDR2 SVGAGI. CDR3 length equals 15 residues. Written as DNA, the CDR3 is TGTGCCAGCAGAAACGAGGGGGGAAGGTTTAATGAGCAGTTCTTC. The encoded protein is CASRNEGGRFNEQFF.